These 22 T cell receptor beta chains came from one sample sequenced in a study of blood T cell repertoires in COVID-19. Generated by immunoSEQ multiplex PCR, the TCRdb table keeps only in-frame clones and is missing some. The sample lists about 14,000 clones, over 65% occurring once. The sequenced sample consisted of peripheral blood. Every receptor here comes from a boy between 2 and 10 years old with active or convalescent COVID-19.

This clone is labeled as medium-sized. The rearrangement links TRBV30 to TRBJ1-1, with a possible D match to TRBD1 (5 bases). CDR3 length equals 14 residues. Deletions cut 3 bases from V and 4 bases from J, with 15 bases between. The germline V gene encodes CDR1 GTSNPN and CDR2 SVGIG (reference sequence). The CDR3 sequence: CAWSPPGVRTEAFF. The CDR3 DNA is TGTGCCTGGAGCCCCCCGGGGGTCCGCACTGAAGCTTTCTTT.

The V gene is TRBV2, the J gene TRBJ2-2, with a weak D call TRBD1 (7 bases). The V and J ends lost 11 bases and 5 bases respectively, with 21 bases between them. CDR3 length: 15 amino acids. Germline values: CDR1 SNHLY, CDR2 FYNNEI. The CDR3 here is CAGVSGGRSTGELFF. The CDR3 DNA is TGTGCCGGGGTTTCAGGGGGGCGTAGTACCGGGGAGCTGTTTTTT.

V and J are TRBV6-6 and TRBJ1-3; D not certain. V shed 5 bases and J shed 0 bases, with 5 bases lying between them. The CDR3 length is 13 residues. Looked up from germline, CDR1 is MNHNY and CDR2 is SVGAGI (reference sequence). CDR3: CASSDNSGNTIYF. The CDR3 DNA reads as TGTGCCAGCAGTGACAACTCTGGAAACACCATATATTTT.

The V gene is TRBV2, the J gene TRBJ1-3; D not certain. This CDR3 region has 15 residues. Per the germline V gene, CDR1 is SNHLY and CDR2 is FYNNEI. V lost 2 bases, J lost 0 bases, and 8 bases lay in between. CDR3: CASSEQQISGNTIYF. Here the CDR3 DNA reads TGTGCCAGCAGTGAACAACAGATCTCTGGAAACACCATATATTTT.

The rearrangement links TRBV28 to TRBJ2-7; TRBD1 matches at 10 bases. Germline V gene data show CDR1 as MDHEN and CDR2 as SYDVKM. Germline trimming cut 10 bases from V and 2 bases from J; bases unmatched to any gene: 5. The CDR3 runs 13 residues. CDR3 sequence: CATGGTGAYEQYV. DNA of the CDR3: TGTGCCACCGGGGGGACAGGGGCCTACGAGCAGTACGTC.

By sample fraction, this clone is medium-sized. The gene calls are TRBV3-1 (or the pseudogene TRBV3-2) and TRBJ2-5; maybe TRBD1 (6 bases). CDR1 LGHDT and CDR2 YNNKEL come from the germline V gene (reference sequence). The CDR3 is made up of 16 amino acids. V lost 2 bases and J 4 bases, leaving 17 bases between the germline ends. Here the CDR3 reads CASSQWPFTGRETQYF. The CDR3 bases are TGTGCCAGCAGCCAATGGCCCTTTACAGGGAGAGAGACCCAGTACTTC.

The chain joins TRBV2 to TRBJ2-5; D possibly corresponds to TRBD2 (6 bases). In germline, CDR1 is SNHLY, CDR2 FYNNEI. The CDR3 length is 16 residues. V dropped 1 base and J dropped 5 bases, with 17 bases sitting between them. The CDR3 here is CASSEEAGLGPETQYF. The CDR3, as DNA: TGTGCCAGCAGTGAAGAGGCGGGGCTGGGACCTGAGACCCAGTACTTC.

J is TRBJ1-1 and V is TRBV6-6; tentative D call: TRBD1 (5 bases). Germline assignment: CDR1 MNHNY and CDR2 SVGAGI (reference sequence). V lost 2 bases, J lost 1 base, and 11 bases lay in between. The length of the CDR3 is 15 residues. The CDR3 coding sequence is TGTGCCAGCAGTTACAACATCGGACAGAACACTGAAGCTTTCTTT. This sequence encodes CASSYNIGQNTEAFF.

This chain joins TRBV10-2 and TRBJ2-7; 9 nucleotides match TRBD2. Germline V gene lookup returns CDR1 WSHSY and CDR2 SAAADI. This CDR3 comprises 13 residues. J was trimmed by 2 bases and V by 8 bases; bases with no gene match: 4. CDR3 protein: CASRSGGPYEQYF. CDR3 coding DNA: TGCGCCAGCCGTAGCGGGGGACCCTACGAGCAGTACTTC.

V is TRBV5-1 and J is TRBJ2-5; 13 bases are a match to TRBD2. The trim removed 7 bases at V and 5 bases at J, leaving 11 bases unmatched. CDR3 length: 16 residues. Germline lookup yields CDR1 SGHRS and CDR2 YFSETQ. CDR3 sequence: CASSGTSGTSWETQYF. CDR3 coding DNA: TGCGCCAGCTCCGGGACTAGCGGGACCTCATGGGAGACCCAGTACTTC.

The sample holds a few counts of this clone. The CDR3 region is CAIRSIAGNTIYF. DNA for the CDR3: TGTGCCATCAGGTCAATAGCTGGAAACACCATATATTTT. This chain uses TRBV10-3 with TRBJ1-3; no definite D call. The V gene's germline CDR1 is ENHRY and CDR2 SYGVKD. V lost 6 bases, J lost 2 bases, and 8 bases lay in between. The CDR3 is 13 amino acids.

The chain joins TRBV7-2 to TRBJ1-3, with a weak D call TRBD1 (5 bases). This CDR3 comprises 19 residues. V was shortened by 0 bases and J by 7 bases, with 25 bases between the two germline ends. Germline values: CDR1 SGHTA, CDR2 FQGNSA. The CDR3 DNA reads as TGTGCCAGCAGCTTAGCGCCAGGGTATTTCACTGGACTACGGAACACCATATATTTT. Its protein is CASSLAPGYFTGLRNTIYF.

By share, this clone ranks as medium-sized (0.01 to 0.1%). The chain employs TRBV6-2 or TRBV6-3 and TRBJ2-5; perhaps TRBD2 as D (6 bases). From germline, CDR1 is MNHEY and CDR2 SVGEGT. With 0 bases removed from V and 1 base from J, the gap between germline ends came to 21 bases. The CDR3 runs 19 residues. In nucleotides, the CDR3 is TGTGCCAGCAGTTACTCGACGGGGGAGGCGGTCCCTGTCCAAGAGACCCAGTACTTC. This encodes CASSYSTGEAVPVQETQYF.

V usage is TRBV19 and J usage is TRBJ2-7; TRBD2 matches 12 bases. The germline V gene has CDR1 LNHDA and CDR2 SQIVND (reference sequence). The CDR3 consists of 14 residues. V was pared by 5 bases and J by 6 bases, with 5 bases of the junction left unmatched. The CDR3 here is CASSPTSGRTEQYF. CDR3 in DNA: TGTGCCAGTAGTCCGACTAGCGGGAGAACCGAGCAGTACTTC.

The chain employs TRBV6-5 and TRBJ2-7; TRBD1 might be the D (5 bases). The ends were cut back, 4 bases at V and 2 bases at J, with 12 bases in the middle. The germline gives CDR1 MNHEY, CDR2 SVGAGI. This CDR3 has 14 residues. The CDR3 here is CASSSSRGPYEQYF. The CDR3 region has the DNA TGTGCCAGCAGTTCTTCAAGGGGCCCCTACGAGCAGTACTTC.

The J gene is TRBJ2-1, the V gene TRBV4-2; 11 bases align to TRBD2. Germline trimming cut 4 bases from V and 10 bases from J; bases unmatched to any gene: 12. Germline lookup yields CDR1 LGHNA and CDR2 YNFKEQ. The CDR3 contains 16 residues. The CDR3 region has the DNA TGTGCCAGCAGCCGGCCCGAGTTAGCGGGGGGGCTAGAGCAGTTCTTC. It yields the protein CASSRPELAGGLEQFF.

This clone was found a few times. CDR3 sequence reads: CASSGGPGDYGYTF. CDR3 nucleotides: TGTGCCAGCAGCGGGGGTCCGGGGGACTATGGCTACACCTTC. This rearrangement joins TRBV9 to TRBJ1-2; D may be TRBD1 (5 bases). Germline V gives CDR1 SGDLS, CDR2 YYNGEE. The V and J ends lost 3 bases and 3 bases respectively, with 12 bases between them. This CDR3 is built from 14 residues. Together with reference TRBV9 and TRBJ1-2, the CDR3 gives the full variable domain: DSGVTQTPKHLITATGQRVTLRCSPRSGDLSVYWYQQSLDQGLQFLIQYYNGEERAKGNILERFSAQQFPDLHSELNLSSLELGDSALYFCASSGGPGDYGYTFGSGTRLTVV.

This clone has a handful of counts. The CDR3 region has the DNA TGTGCCACCAGCAGAGATATGGGAGGGATCAAAAACATTCAGTACTTC. It specifies CATSRDMGGIKNIQYF. The genes are TRBV15 and TRBJ2-4, with 7 nucleotides matching TRBD2. CDR1 and CDR2 from the germline V gene are LNHNV and YYDKDF (reference sequence). Trimming at V came to 0 bases and at J to 3 bases, leaving 5 bases not matched to a gene. The CDR3 runs to 16 residues.

This chain joins TRBV6-2 or TRBV6-3 and TRBJ2-7; D uncertain. This CDR3 is built from 15 residues. CDR1 is MNHEY, CDR2 SVGEGT, per germline. Between the trimmed V and J ends, which lost 2 bases and 0 bases, there was a span of 11 bases. The CDR3 region is CASSYTAQTSYEQYF. The DNA of the CDR3 is TGTGCCAGCAGTTACACAGCCCAGACCTCCTACGAGCAGTACTTC.

The chain is built from TRBV10-1 and TRBJ2-1, with D perhaps matching TRBD2 (6 bases). Germline V gives CDR1 WNHNN, CDR2 SYGVQD (reference sequence). Trimming pared 2 bases from V and 2 bases from J, leaving 13 bases between. The CDR3 totals 16 residues. The CDR3 loop reads CASSERRGPAYNEQFF. The CDR3, as DNA: TGCGCCAGCAGTGAGCGGCGGGGTCCAGCCTACAATGAGCAGTTCTTC.

The chain employs TRBV7-9 and TRBJ2-7, with 14 positions matching TRBD2. In germline, CDR1 is SEHNR, CDR2 FQNEAQ (reference sequence). V dropped 5 bases and J dropped 4; count of bases not matched to a gene: 4. There are 15 residues in the CDR3. CDR3 sequence reads: CASSGLAGGRYEQYF. The CDR3 DNA follows: TGTGCCAGCAGCGGACTAGCGGGGGGTCGGTACGAGCAGTACTTC. Combining the CDR3 with reference TRBV7-9 and TRBJ2-7 gives the whole variable domain DTGVSQNPRHKITKRGQNVTFRCDPISEHNRLYWYRQTLGQGPEFLTYFQNEAQLEKSRLLSDRFSAERPKGSFSTLEIQRTEQGDSAMYLCASSGLAGGRYEQYFGPGTRLTVT.

The V call is TRBV4-3, the J call TRBJ2-2; D unresolved. The length of the CDR3 is 15 residues. The germline gives CDR1 LGHNA, CDR2 YSLEER. Trimming removed 2 bases from V and 3 bases from J, with 10 bases in between. This chain's CDR3 is CASSQYYEDTGELFF. Here the CDR3 DNA reads TGCGCCAGCAGCCAATATTATGAGGACACCGGGGAGCTGTTTTTT.